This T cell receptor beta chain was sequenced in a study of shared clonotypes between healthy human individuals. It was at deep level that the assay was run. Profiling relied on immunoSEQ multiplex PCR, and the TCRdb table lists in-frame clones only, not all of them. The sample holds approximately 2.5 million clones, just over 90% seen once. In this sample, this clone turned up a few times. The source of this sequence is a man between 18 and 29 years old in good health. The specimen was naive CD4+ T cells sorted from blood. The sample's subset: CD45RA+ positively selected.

The CDR3 sequence is CASSYSKEKNQPQHF. CDR3 in DNA: TGTGCCAGCAGTTACTCGAAGGAGAAGAATCAGCCCCAGCATTTT. V is TRBV6-6 and J is TRBJ1-5; D is unresolved. Germline V CDR1 and CDR2: MNHNY, SVGAGI (reference sequence). The CDR3 has 15 residues. Trimming cost V 0 bases and J 4 bases, with 10 bases left between them.